This T cell receptor (beta chain) was retrieved from a study of technical replicates of blood from a few donors. The CDR3 is 14 residues long. Sequencing used immunoSEQ multiplex PCR; TCRdb keeps in-frame clones, though not all of them. The table includes some 10,000 clones, about 95% detected once. Material for sequencing was PBMCs. The sequence was obtained from a human donor in good health. The chain carries TRBV21-1 and TRBJ1-1. TRBV21-1 is listed as a pseudogene. This CDR3 reads CASSNSSGAFEAFF. CDR3 sequence (DNA): TGTGCCAGCAGCAACTCCTCCGGAGCATTTGAAGCTTTCTTT.